This T cell receptor beta chain originates from a study of Ad26.COV2.S vaccination and SARS-CoV-2 variants. Regarding the study as a whole: Those who received the vaccine showed greater spike-specific TCR breadth than those given placebo.

Treatment indicated: over 15 received Ad26.COV2.S at low or high dose, single or two shots; about five received placebo; per-sample allocation not given. Day 63 following the first vaccine or placebo injection was when the samples were taken. Trimming stripped 7 bases from V and 3 bases from J, with 7 bases between. The CDR3 has 11 amino acids. Germline V lookup: CDR1 SQVTM, CDR2 ANQGSEA. Regarding this clone: No antigen is known for it.

Using immunoSEQ multiplex PCR, the repertoire was profiled, and TCRdb retains in-frame clones only, with some absent. The sample includes about 380,000 clones, 80% to 90% seen only once; the top ten take approximately 7%. The chain recombines TRBV29-1 with TRBJ2-1; D not resolved. The clonotype was recovered from a person aged 18-60 years who received the Ad26.COV2.S COVID-19 vaccine or a placebo. The sample here was peripheral blood, taken in a trial of Ad26.COV2.S vaccine versus placebo. The CDR3 spells CSGRIYNEQFF. The CDR3 region has the DNA TGCAGCGGAAGAATCTACAATGAGCAGTTCTTC.